This is a list of T cell receptor beta chains from one sample in a study of response to subunit inactivated influenza vaccine. TCRdb re-derived calls from the RT-PCR reads in MiXCR, one entry per CDR3 protein. The table shows 650,000 to 700,000 distinct CDR3 sequences, with approximately 14% occurring only once. Sequenced material: PBMCs from blood, taken roughly 12 days after vaccination. Source of these receptors: a man aged 50-59 years who received an inactivated influenza vaccine. Both conserved end residues are trimmed from each CDR3.

TRBV6-1	ASKREGNNQPQH
TRBV7-2	ASSFNDLYGYT
TRBV2	ASSEQGTPAQY
TRBV7-2	ASSSRPASNTQY
TRBV5-1	ASSKDRAVYEQY
TRBV5-1	ASSLEANGQPQH
TRBV5-6	ASSLEGGGYEQY
TRBV29-1	SVADSTYEQY
TRBV4-2	ASTTRAGGDEQY
TRBV4-2	ASSQHDRGPEQY
TRBV7-8	ASSLDRLRDNEQF
TRBV29-1	SVAGGPSGRTYNEQF
TRBV2	ASTLLGGGGWSYGYT
TRBV29-1	SVRGRGSETQY
TRBV5-1	ASSFFGQGRGTEAF
TRBV30	AWSVKGAYEQY
TRBV10-3	AISATDVLSTDTQY
TRBV3-1	ASSYGTPNTEAF
TRBV4-1	ASSPTGLYYEQY
TRBV2	ASSGGQGVFDTEAF
TRBV5-1	ASSSTTTNTEAF
TRBV11-2	ASSLDPRSQY
TRBV29-1	SGGHNPETQY
TRBV2	ASSEGRSYDEQF
TRBV4-2	ASSQDSKGETQY
TRBV11-2	ASSLGGGYPYEQY
TRBV30	AWSVGGIGELF
TRBV29-1	SAPLDRAREDTQY
TRBV3-1	ASSPSRTQQSSYNSPLH
TRBV6-2/TRBV6-3	ASSYGIMGLINTYNEQF
TRBV3-1	ASSQELLAGSNEQF
TRBV5-1	ASSSLAGDTQY
TRBV7-8	ASSQGQWRYNEQF
TRBV28	ASSLLVRTGGNQPQH
TRBV7-9	ASSQTSGRYDEQF
TRBV2	ASSESGRYNEQF
TRBV12-3/TRBV12-4	ASRKTTGKSTDTQY
TRBV28	ASSFKRTVVFGSQY
TRBV5-4	ASSTQDRTHEQF
TRBV4-2	ASSQSPDSQETQY
TRBV7-9	ASSLDGVIGDSPLH
TRBV12-3/TRBV12-4	ASSLARLTGELF
TRBV28	ASSPTMGLAGDDTGELF
TRBV6-5	ASSQLEGPTGELF
TRBV28	ASSQTDRKGASQY
TRBV2	ASSRDREYEKLF
TRBV28	ASSAPGAKYEQY
TRBV14	ASSQAGIWGDQF
TRBV27	ASSPGTSGKGEQY
TRBV24-1	ATSDATGAYSNQPQH
TRBV10-2	ASGTNLDTQY
TRBV6-6	ASSYFRGNEQY
TRBV20-1	SARPPAGQETQY
TRBV6-2/TRBV6-3	ASSLELGTALLTQY
TRBV5-5	ASSSGSSGGAFYNEQF
TRBV7-8	ASSLRGTALNYEQY
TRBV4-3	ASSQDDRGQAYGYT
TRBV7-2	ASSLGPWEQL
TRBV20-1	SAPMGGVGSYEQY